These 13 T cell receptor beta chains were all obtained from the same sample, sequenced in a study of blood T cell repertoires in COVID-19. Libraries were prepared by immunoSEQ multiplex PCR; TCRdb keeps only in-frame clonotypes and omits some of them. The data hold 20,000 to 30,000 clones, with 92% observed a single time. Input material: peripheral blood. The receptors were sampled from a human donor in a cohort sampled during active COVID-19.

The chain carries TRBV7-9 and TRBJ1-3, with D unresolved. Trimming shortened V by 3 bases and J by 4 bases, and 4 bases separated the two germline ends. The V gene's germline CDR1 is SEHNR and CDR2 FQNEAQ (reference sequence). The CDR3 runs 12 residues. The CDR3 here is CASSFMGNTIYF. Written as DNA, the CDR3 is TGTGCCAGCAGCTTTATGGGAAACACCATATATTTT.

The J gene is TRBJ2-3, the V gene TRBV7-9, with D possibly matching TRBD1 (6 bases). The CDR3 runs to 17 residues. V gave up 1 base and J gave up 1 base, with 15 bases separating them. Germline CDR1 is SEHNR and CDR2 is FQNEAQ (reference sequence). CDR3: CASSLGSGVYGTDTQYF. Here the CDR3 DNA reads TGTGCCAGCAGCTTAGGGTCAGGGGTCTATGGCACAGATACGCAGTATTTT.

This chain's CDR3 is CASSQGDRDFHEQYF. DNA for the CDR3: TGTGCCAGCAGCCAAGGCGACAGGGATTTCCACGAGCAGTACTTC. The chain recombines TRBV4-2 with TRBJ2-7; 7 bases are a match to TRBD1. The CDR3 spans 15 residues. V lost 1 base, J lost 5 bases, and 8 bases stayed unmatched. Germline CDR1 is LGHNA and CDR2 is YNFKEQ.

The gene calls are TRBV4-1 and TRBJ2-3; TRBD1 agrees at 7 bases. Germline V gene data show CDR1 as MGHRA and CDR2 as YSYEKL. Unmatched junction bases numbered 7, after V lost 0 bases and J lost 4 bases. CDR3 length: 16 amino acids. CDR3 amino acids: CASSQDRYRGPDTQYF. In nucleotides, the CDR3 is TGCGCCAGCAGCCAAGATCGATACAGGGGCCCAGATACGCAGTATTTT.

The chain uses TRBV7-2 and TRBJ1-2; possible D gene TRBD1, 5 bases. This CDR3 contains 16 residues. The germline V gene encodes CDR1 SGHTA and CDR2 FQGNSA. V shed 1 base and J shed 7 bases, with 19 bases lying between them. This CDR3 is CASSLDSGQGYSGYTF. The DNA for the CDR3 is TGTGCCAGCAGCTTAGATTCAGGTCAGGGATATTCTGGCTACACCTTC.

The CDR3 nucleotides read TGCGCCAGTCTACAGGGGGCTGGAAACACCATATATTTT. It translates to CASLQGAGNTIYF. The rearrangement links TRBV10-2 to TRBJ1-3; 8 nucleotides line up with TRBD1. Germline CDR1 and CDR2: WSHSY and SAAADI. V lost 9 bases to trimming and J lost 2 bases; unmatched junction nucleotides: 3. The CDR3 sequence is 13 residues long.

The chain uses TRBV19 and TRBJ1-1; possibly TRBD1 for D (5 bases). V was shortened by 4 bases and J by 5 bases, with 14 bases between the two germline ends. The germline V gene encodes CDR1 LNHDA and CDR2 SQIVND (reference sequence). This CDR3 comprises 14 residues. CDR3 loop: CASSTPGLRTEAFF. As DNA, the CDR3 is TGTGCCAGTAGTACCCCAGGGTTGCGAACTGAAGCTTTCTTT.

This chain uses TRBV5-5 with TRBJ1-3; unclear D gene. This CDR3 has 14 residues. The germline V gene has CDR1 SGHKS and CDR2 YYEKEE (reference sequence). Trimming shortened V by 1 base and J by 4 bases, and 9 bases separated the two germline ends. The CDR3 region has the DNA TGTGCCAGCAGCTTGATGGGCTCGGGAAACACCATATATTTT. Amino acids: CASSLMGSGNTIYF.

The rearrangement joins TRBV7-2 to TRBJ2-5; tentatively, D is TRBD1 (6 bases). This CDR3 comprises 13 residues. Germline V CDR1 and CDR2: SGHTA, FQGNSA. Between the trimmed V and J ends, which lost 5 bases and 5 bases, there was a span of 12 bases. CDR3 in DNA: TGTGCCAGCAGCCGCGGACAGTCGGAGACCCAGTACTTC. It specifies CASSRGQSETQYF.

The chain carries TRBV7-9 and TRBJ2-1; TRBD2 might be the D (7 bases). The CDR3 consists of 15 residues. The germline gives CDR1 SEHNR, CDR2 FQNEAQ (reference sequence). V was trimmed by 1 base and J by 4 bases, leaving 11 bases between them. The CDR3 reads CASSLGGGSYNEQFF. CDR3 in DNA: TGTGCCAGCAGCTTAGGCGGGGGCTCTTACAATGAGCAGTTCTTC. The whole variable domain, filled in from reference TRBV7-9 and TRBJ2-1, reads DTGVSQNPRHKITKRGQNVTFRCDPISEHNRLYWYRQTLGQGPEFLTYFQNEAQLEKSRLLSDRFSAERPKGSFSTLEIQRTEQGDSAMYLCASSLGGGSYNEQFFGPGTRLTVL.

V gene TRBV9 combines with J gene TRBJ2-3; D is perhaps TRBD2 (7 bases). The V gene's germline CDR1 is SGDLS and CDR2 YYNGEE. The length of the CDR3 is 14 residues. V was trimmed by 3 bases and J by 1 base, leaving 9 bases between them. In nucleotides, the CDR3 is TGTGCCAGCAGCGAGGGGGGGGGCACAGATACGCAGTATTTT. Protein product: CASSEGGGTDTQYF.

The chain couples TRBV5-5 to TRBJ1-4; D is uncertain. Germline CDR1 and CDR2: SGHKS and YYEKEE (reference sequence). Deletions cut 6 bases from V and 2 bases from J, with 14 bases between. There are 15 residues in the CDR3. The CDR3 region has the DNA TGTGCCAGCAAAGACCACCGGGATACTAATGAAAAACTGTTTTTT. It is translated as CASKDHRDTNEKLFF. Combining the CDR3 with reference TRBV5-5 and TRBJ1-4 gives the whole variable domain DAGVTQSPTHLIKTRGQQVTLRCSPISGHKSVSWYQQVLGQGPQFIFQYYEKEERGRGNFPDRFSARQFPNYSSELNVNALLLGDSALYLCASKDHRDTNEKLFFGSGTQLSVL.

The rearrangement uses TRBV10-2 and TRBJ2-3; TRBD2 agrees at 13 bases. The junction had 9 bases not matched to a gene; V was cut back by 4 bases and J by 5 bases. The germline gives CDR1 WSHSY, CDR2 SAAADI. The CDR3 has 17 amino acids. DNA for the CDR3: TGCGCCAGCAGTGTACTAGCGGGGGGGCCGTTAGAAGATACGCAGTATTTT. Translating it yields CASSVLAGGPLEDTQYF.